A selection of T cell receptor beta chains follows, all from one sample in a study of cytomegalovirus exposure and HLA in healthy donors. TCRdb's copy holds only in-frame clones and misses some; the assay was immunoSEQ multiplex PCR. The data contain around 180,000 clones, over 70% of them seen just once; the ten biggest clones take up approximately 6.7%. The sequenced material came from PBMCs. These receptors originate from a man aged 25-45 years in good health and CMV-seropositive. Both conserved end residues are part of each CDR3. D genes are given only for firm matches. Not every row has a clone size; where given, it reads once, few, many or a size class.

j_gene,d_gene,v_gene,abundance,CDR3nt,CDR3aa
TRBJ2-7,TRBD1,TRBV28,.,TGTGCCAGCAGTTTTACAGGGGTGTACGAGCAGTACTTC,CASSFTGVYEQYF
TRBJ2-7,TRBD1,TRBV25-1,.,TGTGCCAGCACCGGGACAGGTTACGAGCAGTACTTC,CASTGTGYEQYF
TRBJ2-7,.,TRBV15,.,TGTGCCACCAGCAGAGAACCAGGGATCTACGAGCAGTACTTC,CATSREPGIYEQYF
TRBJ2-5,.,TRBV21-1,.,TGTGCCAGCAGCAACAGCCAGGCCGATACACCACTAGAGACCCAGTACTTC,CASSNSQADTPLETQYF
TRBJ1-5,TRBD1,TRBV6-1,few,TGTGCCAGCAGTGCTGCAGGGGGCGCGAGGCAGCCCCAGCATTTT,CASSAAGGARQPQHF
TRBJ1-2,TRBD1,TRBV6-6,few,TGTGCCAGCAGTAAACAGGGGGGCGCGGATGGCTACACCTTC,CASSKQGGADGYTF
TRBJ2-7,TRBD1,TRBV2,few,TGTGCCAGCACCGGGACAGCATCCTACGAGCAGTACTTC,CASTGTASYEQYF
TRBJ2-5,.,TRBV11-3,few,TGTGCCAGCAGCTTAGGAGAAGAGACCCAGTACTTC,CASSLGEETQYF
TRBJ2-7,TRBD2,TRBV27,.,TGTGCCAGCAGTTTATCCTTGACTAGCGGGTTACCCTACGAGCAGTACTTC,CASSLSLTSGLPYEQYF
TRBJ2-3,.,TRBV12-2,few,TGTGCAAGTAAGGCGGGAGGTGATGAAGATACGCAGTATTTT,CASKAGGDEDTQYF
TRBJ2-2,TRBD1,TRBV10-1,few,TGCGCCAGCAGTGATTTCTCCGGGACAGGGGCACGAGCCCCGAACACCGGGGAGCTGTTTTTT,CASSDFSGTGARAPNTGELFF
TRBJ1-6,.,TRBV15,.,TGTGCCACCAGCAGAGACCGGACAGAAGGCTCACCCCTCCACTTT,CATSRDRTEGSPLHF
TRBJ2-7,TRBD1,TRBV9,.,TGTGCCAGCAGCGTTGGACAGGGGGCGCATCGGGAGCAGTACTTC,CASSVGQGAHREQYF
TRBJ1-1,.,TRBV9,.,TGTGCCAGCAGCGTAGGACAGAACATGAACACTGAAGCTTTCTTT,CASSVGQNMNTEAFF
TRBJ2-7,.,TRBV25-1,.,TGTGCCAGCAGTCCTGAGGGGGGGAGGAAGGCCTACGAGCAGTACTTC,CASSPEGGRKAYEQYF
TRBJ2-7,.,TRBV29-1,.,TGCAGCGTTGAACTAGGACAGAGGGGACAGTACTTC,CSVELGQRGQYF
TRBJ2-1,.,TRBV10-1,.,TGCGCCAGCAGTGCGCGGCCACTAGTATCCAATGAGCAGTTCTTC,CASSARPLVSNEQFF
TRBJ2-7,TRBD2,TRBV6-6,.,TGTGCCAGCCACGGACGGGGAGGGATCTACGAGCAGTACTTC,CASHGRGGIYEQYF
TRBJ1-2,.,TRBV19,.,TGTGCCAGTAGTATAGATGGGGCGGGATTCTATGGCTACACCTTC,CASSIDGAGFYGYTF
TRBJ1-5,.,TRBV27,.,TGTGCCAGCAGTTTATCCGGGAGCAATCAGCCCCAGCATTTT,CASSLSGSNQPQHF
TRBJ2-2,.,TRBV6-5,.,TGTGCCAGCAGTCAAACAGGAACTTACGGCGGGGAGCTGTTTTTT,CASSQTGTYGGELFF
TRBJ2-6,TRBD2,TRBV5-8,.,TGTGCCAGCAGCTTGGCGGTAGCGGGGGGACCCCCTGGGGCCAACGTCCTGACTTTC,CASSLAVAGGPPGANVLTF
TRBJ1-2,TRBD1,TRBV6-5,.,TGTGCCAGCAGTTACTCGACAGGGGAAGCTAACTATGGCTACACCTTC,CASSYSTGEANYGYTF
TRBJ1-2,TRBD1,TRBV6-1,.,TGTGCCAGCAGCCCCGGACAGGACTATGGCTACACCTTC,CASSPGQDYGYTF
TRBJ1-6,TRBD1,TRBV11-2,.,TGTGCCAGCAGCCGGGGACAGGGCCTAAGCTCCTATAATTCACCCCTCCACTTT,CASSRGQGLSSYNSPLHF
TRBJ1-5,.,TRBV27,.,TGTGCCAGCAGCGTCGCAGGGTTCCATCAGCCCCAGCATTTT,CASSVAGFHQPQHF
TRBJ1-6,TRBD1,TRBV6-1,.,TGTGCCAGCAGAGTACAGGGGGCACCCCTCCACTTT,CASRVQGAPLHF
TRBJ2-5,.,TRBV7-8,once,TGTGCCAGCAGGGACGAGACAGTAACCCAAGAGACCCAGTACTTC,CASRDETVTQETQYF
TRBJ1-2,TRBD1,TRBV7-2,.,TGTGCCAGCAGCCCGCCCGGGCAGGGGGATGGCTACATCTTC,CASSPPGQGDGYIF
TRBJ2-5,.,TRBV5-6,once,TGTGCCAGCAGCTTCCAAGCGGGCAGGCAAGAGACCCAGTACTTC,CASSFQAGRQETQYF
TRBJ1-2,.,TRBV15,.,TGTGCCACCAGCATGGGGACCACAGGGAAGGGCGGCTACACCTTC,CATSMGTTGKGGYTF
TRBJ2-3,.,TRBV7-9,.,TGTGCCAGCAGTTCTAGCACAGATACGCAGTATTTT,CASSSSTDTQYF
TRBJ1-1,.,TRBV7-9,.,TGTGCCAGCAGCTCGCAGGGGAACACTGAAGCTTTCTTT,CASSSQGNTEAFF
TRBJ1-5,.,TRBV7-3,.,TGTGCCAGCATTCCCACTGAAGGACAGAGCAATCAGCCCCAGCATTTT,CASIPTEGQSNQPQHF
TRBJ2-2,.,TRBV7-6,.,TGTGCCAGCAGCTTGGAGGCGGGCACCGGGGAGCTGTTTTTT,CASSLEAGTGELFF
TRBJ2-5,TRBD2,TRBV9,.,TGTGCCAGCAGCGTAGGGACTAGCGAGACCCAGTACTTC,CASSVGTSETQYF
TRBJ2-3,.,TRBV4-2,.,TGTGCCAGCAGCCCCGCCGCCGGGGGATACACAGATACGCAGTATTTT,CASSPAAGGYTDTQYF
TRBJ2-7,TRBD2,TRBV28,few,TGTGCCAGCATCGACGGGGGGGGCCCCTACGAGCAGTACTTC,CASIDGGGPYEQYF
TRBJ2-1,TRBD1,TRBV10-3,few,TGTGCCATCAGCGCTGCGACAGGGTCGAATGAGCAGTTCTTC,CAISAATGSNEQFF
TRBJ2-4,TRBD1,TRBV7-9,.,TGTGCCCAGACAGGGGATGACAAAAACATTCAGTACTTC,CAQTGDDKNIQYF
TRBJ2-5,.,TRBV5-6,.,TGTGCCAGCAGTAGCTTGGTGGCTCATCTGGCTATCAAGCAGTACTTC,CASSSLVAHLAIKQYF
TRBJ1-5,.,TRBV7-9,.,TGTGCCAGCAGCTTAGAGTCCCAGGGCCCCAATCAGCCCCAGCATTTT,CASSLESQGPNQPQHF
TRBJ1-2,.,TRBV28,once,TGTGCCAGCAGAAGTCCGGGACACAACTATGGCTACACCTTC,CASRSPGHNYGYTF
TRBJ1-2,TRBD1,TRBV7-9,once,TGTGCCAGCAGCTTAGGGACAGGGGGCTTTGGATATGGCTACACCTTC,CASSLGTGGFGYGYTF
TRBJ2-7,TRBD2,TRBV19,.,TGTGCCAGTAGTGCCAGGCGGACTAGCGGAGGCGAGCAGTACTTC,CASSARRTSGGEQYF
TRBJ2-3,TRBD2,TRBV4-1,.,TGCGCCAGCAGCCAAGTCCTGAGCGGGAGGGCCACAGATACGCAGTATTTT,CASSQVLSGRATDTQYF
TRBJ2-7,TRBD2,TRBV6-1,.,TGTGCCAGCAGTGAACGGGCTAGCGGCTCCTACGAGCAGTACTTC,CASSERASGSYEQYF
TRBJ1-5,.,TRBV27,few,TGTGCCAGCAGCACAATCAGGGATCAGCCCCAGCATTTT,CASSTIRDQPQHF
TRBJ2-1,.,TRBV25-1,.,TGTGCCAGCAGTGAATCGGTAGGCAGGGTCAATGAGCAGTTCTTC,CASSESVGRVNEQFF
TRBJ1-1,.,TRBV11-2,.,TGTGCCAGCAGCTTGTCAGAGAACACTGAAGCTTTCTTT,CASSLSENTEAFF
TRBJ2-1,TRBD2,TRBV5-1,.,TGCGCCAGCAGCCGAAAGCTAGCGGAGGCCTACAATGAGCAGTTCTTC,CASSRKLAEAYNEQFF
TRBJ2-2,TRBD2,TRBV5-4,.,TGTGCCAGCACCTCGGGACTAGCGGGAGTTGGCGGGGAGCTGTTTTTT,CASTSGLAGVGGELFF
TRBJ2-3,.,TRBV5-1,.,TGCGCCAGTAAACCAGGGGGGAGCACAGATACGCAGTATTTT,CASKPGGSTDTQYF
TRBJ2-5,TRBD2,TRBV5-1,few,TGCGCCAGCAGCTTGCGTCGGCTAGCGGACCACCAAGAGACCCAGTACTTC,CASSLRRLADHQETQYF
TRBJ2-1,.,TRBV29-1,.,TGCAGCGTTGAGCTGTTGGAGGGACAGACATACAATGAGCAGTTCTTC,CSVELLEGQTYNEQFF